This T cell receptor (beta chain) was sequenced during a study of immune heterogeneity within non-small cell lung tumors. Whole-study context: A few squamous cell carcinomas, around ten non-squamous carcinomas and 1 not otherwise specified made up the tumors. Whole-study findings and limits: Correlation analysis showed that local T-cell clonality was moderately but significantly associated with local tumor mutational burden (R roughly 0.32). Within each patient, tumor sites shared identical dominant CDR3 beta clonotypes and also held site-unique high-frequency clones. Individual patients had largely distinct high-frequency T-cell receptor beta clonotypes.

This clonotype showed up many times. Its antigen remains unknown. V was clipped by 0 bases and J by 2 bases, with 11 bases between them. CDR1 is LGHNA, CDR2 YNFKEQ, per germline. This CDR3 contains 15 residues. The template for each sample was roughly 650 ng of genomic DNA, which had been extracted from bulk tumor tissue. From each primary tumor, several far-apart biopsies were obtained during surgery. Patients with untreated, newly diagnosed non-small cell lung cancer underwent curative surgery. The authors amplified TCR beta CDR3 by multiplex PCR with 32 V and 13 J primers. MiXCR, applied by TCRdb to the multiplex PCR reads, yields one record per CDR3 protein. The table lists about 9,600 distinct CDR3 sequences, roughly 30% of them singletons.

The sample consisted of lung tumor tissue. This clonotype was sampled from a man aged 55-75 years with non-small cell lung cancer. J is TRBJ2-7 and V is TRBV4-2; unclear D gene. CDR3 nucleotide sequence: TGTGCCAGCAGCCAAGATGAGCAGTCCCCCTACGAGCAGTACTTC. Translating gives CASSQDEQSPYEQYF.